This T cell receptor beta chain was sequenced during a study of blood T cell repertoires in COVID-19. At the level of the study: Specimens from acute and convalescent COVID-19 originated in the United States, Italy and Spain. The cDNA or gDNA used as material had been derived from T cells, B-cell-depleted T cells, or PBMCs.

Original analysis: Nucleated cell counts were estimated from reference gene primer amplification. Method: immunoSEQ multiplex PCR; TCRdb's copy keeps in-frame clones and lacks some. That table is the source of V, J and clone size, and D and trimming were worked out from the DNA. This table holds around 100,000 clones, 75% to 85% found once. The CDR3 consists of 14 residues. V was clipped by 5 bases and J by 0 bases, with 11 bases between them. The germline V gene encodes CDR1 MGHDK and CDR2 SYGVNS. The sequence was collected from a man between 65 and 80 years old with acute or convalescent COVID-19. The sequenced sample was peripheral blood. This chain uses TRBV25-1 with TRBJ2-7; no definite D call. CDR3 nucleotides: TGTGCCAGCAGTCCCCCTTACAGCTCCTACGAGCAGTACTTC. Its translation is CASSPPYSSYEQYF.